Included here is one T cell receptor (beta chain) sequence, with context. This clone has just one count. This receptor's antigen is unknown. Base quality data are lacking; no much larger clone is found one base away. Via the germline V gene, CDR1 is SNHLY and CDR2 FYNNEI. The CDR3 runs 13 amino acids, cysteine and phenylalanine included. Only the CDR3 region is kept as DNA, spanning 39 bases read in frame from base 1. The trim is 7 bases for V and 6 bases for J, with a gap of 16 bases between the germline ends. What this sample's time point label stands for: week 5, during vaccination. Each vaccine dose, consisting of 300 ug of a 20-mer mutant IDH1 peptide in Montanide, was administered subcutaneously with topical imiquimod. All donors had newly diagnosed IDH1-mutant astrocytomas of WHO grade 3 or 4 that showed loss of nuclear ATRX. The samples were drawn from NOA16, a multicentre, single-arm, open-label phase I trial in Germany that tested a mutant IDH1 peptide vaccine in humans for the first time. Genomic DNA for TCRB sequencing was extracted from EDTA blood using the DNeasy Blood and Tissue Kit.

To prepare the library, the immunoSEQ multiplex PCR assay was applied. The hsTCRB Kit was used according to the manufacturer's protocol to amplify rearranged TCR beta chain sequences. An Illumina MiSeq was used to sequence the TCRB libraries. Processing in the source paper ran as follows. Demultiplexing, trimming and gene mapping were performed with the kit vendor's proprietary platform. TCRdb mirrors the immuneACCESS table, restricted to in-frame sequences. Some clones are absent from its copies; in checked studies, under half trace to an unresolved V gene, and the reason for the others is unknown. Clone size and the V and J calls come from that table; the DNA yielded D and trimming. For this sample the table gives about 38,000 clones, of which about four fifths were detected only once. The biggest ten clones account for 5.5% of the sample. The data were obtained in a study of a mutant IDH1 vaccine in newly diagnosed glioma (dated by TCRdb to 2020 to 2022). A note on the overall study: Patients were given eight vaccinations, in weeks 1, 3, 5, 7, 11, 15, 19 and 23, which matched visits V03 through V10. For exploratory analyses, fewer than 30 treated patients had longitudinal TCRB deep sequencing done wherever samples were available. Peripheral blood was drawn at six visits: V03 (baseline), V05, V07, V10, V12 and V13. The roughly 30 treated patients were approximately 62% male and around 38% female, with a mean age of around 40 years. Prior to enrollment, standard therapy consisting of radiotherapy alone, temozolomide alone, or radiochemotherapy with temozolomide had been administered to patients, with the combination being received by most patients. Vaccination started 4-6 weeks after radiotherapy alone, or was given together with temozolomide cycles in the groups whose treatment included chemotherapy.

Here is what the overall study found, with its caveats: PBMC samples for TCRB deep sequencing were selected based on availability. It was noted by the authors that analyses of patient blood samples could not be reproduced owing to sample limitations. Changes in the top peripheral T cell clonotypes picked up by TCRB sequencing did not appear to be linked to pseudoprogression. Immune responses induced by the vaccine were seen in approximately 93% of patients across multiple MHC alleles.

Specimen: PBMCs, collected from a glioma patient whose treatment included an IDH1 peptide vaccine. The clonotype originates from a man aged 40-49 years with glioma. In this chain, TRBV2 is recombined with TRBJ2-7; perhaps TRBD2 is the D gene, with 7 bases matching. CDR3 protein: CASTRGGAGEQYF. The sequenced DNA is TGTGCCAGCACCCGAGGGGGGGCGGGCGAGCAGTACTTC.